This note documents a single T cell receptor (beta chain) sequence. What it recognizes is unknown. This entry belongs to a study of CD4 T cells in relation to SARS-CoV-2 and coronaviruses. The wider study: PBMCs were cultured with antigen for roughly nine days before TCR beta sequencing. The HLA restriction of the shared crossreactive spike epitopes was mapped.

9.4 x 10^4 or so naive or memory CD4+ cells were cultured with CEF peptides for about 10 days. The CDR3 is 15 amino acids. Trimming removed 6 bases from V and 0 bases from J, with 12 bases in between. CDR1 is LNHDA and CDR2 is SQIVND in the germline V gene (reference sequence). Repertoires were generated with immunoSEQ multiplex PCR, while TCRdb's copy carries only in-frame clones and drops some. Found here are around 31,000 clones, around three quarters of them singletons; the top ten hold nearly 3.5%. This chain joins TRBV19 and TRBJ2-1; TRBD1 or TRBD2 may be the D gene (5 bases each). The specimen sequenced was memory CD4+ T cells from PBMCs, cultured in vitro. The sequence derives from an adult with COVID-19. The CDR3 reads CASSRSGGSYNEQFF. In DNA, the CDR3 is TGTGCCAGTAGCCGGAGTGGGGGCTCCTACAATGAGCAGTTCTTC.